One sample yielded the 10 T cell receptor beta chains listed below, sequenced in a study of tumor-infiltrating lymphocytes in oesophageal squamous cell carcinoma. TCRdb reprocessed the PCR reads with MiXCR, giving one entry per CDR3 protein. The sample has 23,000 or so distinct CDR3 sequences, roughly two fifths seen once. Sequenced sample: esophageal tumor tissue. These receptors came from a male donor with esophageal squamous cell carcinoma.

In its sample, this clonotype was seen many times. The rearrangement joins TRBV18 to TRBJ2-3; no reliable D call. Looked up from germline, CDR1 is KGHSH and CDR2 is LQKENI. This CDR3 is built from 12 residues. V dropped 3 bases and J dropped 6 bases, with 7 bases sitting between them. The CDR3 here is CASSPRADTQYF. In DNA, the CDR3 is TGTGCCAGCTCACCCCGGGCGGATACGCAGTATTTT.

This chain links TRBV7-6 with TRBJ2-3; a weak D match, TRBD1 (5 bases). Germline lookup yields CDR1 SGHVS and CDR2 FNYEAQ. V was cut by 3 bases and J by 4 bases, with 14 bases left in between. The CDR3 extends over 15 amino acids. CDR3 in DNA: TGTGCCAGCAGCTTTGGAGCCCAGGGCGCAGATACGCAGTATTTT. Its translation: CASSFGAQGADTQYF.

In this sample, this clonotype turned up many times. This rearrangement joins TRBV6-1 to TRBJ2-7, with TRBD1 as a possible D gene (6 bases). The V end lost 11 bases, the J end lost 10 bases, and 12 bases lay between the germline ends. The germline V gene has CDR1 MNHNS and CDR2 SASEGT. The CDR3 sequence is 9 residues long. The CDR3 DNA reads TGTGCCGTGGGGACAATCCAGTACTTC. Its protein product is CAVGTIQYF.

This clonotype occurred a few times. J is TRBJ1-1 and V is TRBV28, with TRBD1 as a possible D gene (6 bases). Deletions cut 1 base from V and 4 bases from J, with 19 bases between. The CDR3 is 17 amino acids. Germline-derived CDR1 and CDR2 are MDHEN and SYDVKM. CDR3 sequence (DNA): TGTGCCAGCAGTTTATTCCCCCAGGGGTCGGGGAGCACTGAAGCTTTCTTT. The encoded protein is CASSLFPQGSGSTEAFF.

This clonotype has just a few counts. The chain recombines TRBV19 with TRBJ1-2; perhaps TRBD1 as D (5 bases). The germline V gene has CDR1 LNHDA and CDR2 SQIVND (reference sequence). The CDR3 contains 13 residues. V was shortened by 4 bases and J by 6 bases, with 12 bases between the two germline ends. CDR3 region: CASSRYLGHGYTF. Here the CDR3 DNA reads TGTGCCAGTAGTAGGTATTTGGGGCATGGCTACACCTTC.

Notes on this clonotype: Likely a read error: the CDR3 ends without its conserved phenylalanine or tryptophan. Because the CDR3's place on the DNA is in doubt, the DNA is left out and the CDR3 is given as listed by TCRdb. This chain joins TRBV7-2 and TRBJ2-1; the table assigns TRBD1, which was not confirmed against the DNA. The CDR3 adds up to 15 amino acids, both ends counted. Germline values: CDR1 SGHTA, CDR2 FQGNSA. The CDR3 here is CASSPGARSPLHFGN.

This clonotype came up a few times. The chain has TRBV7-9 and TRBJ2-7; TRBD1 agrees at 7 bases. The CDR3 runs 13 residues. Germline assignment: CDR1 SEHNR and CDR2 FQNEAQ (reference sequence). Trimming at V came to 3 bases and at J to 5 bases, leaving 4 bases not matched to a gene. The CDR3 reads CASSLGQINEQYF. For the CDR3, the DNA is TGTGCCAGCAGCTTGGGACAGATTAACGAGCAGTACTTC.

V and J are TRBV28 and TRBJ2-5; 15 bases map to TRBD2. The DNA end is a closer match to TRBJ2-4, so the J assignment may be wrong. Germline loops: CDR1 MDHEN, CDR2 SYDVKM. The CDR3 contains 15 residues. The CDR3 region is CASPPTGLAGGIQYF. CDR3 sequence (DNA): TGTGCCAGCCCACCTACGGGACTAGCGGGAGGCATTCAGTACTTC.

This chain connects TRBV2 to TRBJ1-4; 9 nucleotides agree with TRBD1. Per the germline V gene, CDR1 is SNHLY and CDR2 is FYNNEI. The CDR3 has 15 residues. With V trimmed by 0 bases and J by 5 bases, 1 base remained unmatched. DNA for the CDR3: TGTGCCAGCAGTGAAGCGGGACAGGGAAATGAAAAACTGTTTTTT. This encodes CASSEAGQGNEKLFF.

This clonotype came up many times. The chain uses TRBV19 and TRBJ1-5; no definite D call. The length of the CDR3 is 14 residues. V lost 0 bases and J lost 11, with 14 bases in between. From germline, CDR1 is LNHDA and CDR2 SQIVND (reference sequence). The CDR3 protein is CASSIEAASRAQHF. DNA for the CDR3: TGTGCCAGTAGTATAGAGGCAGCCTCTCGGGCCCAGCATTTT.